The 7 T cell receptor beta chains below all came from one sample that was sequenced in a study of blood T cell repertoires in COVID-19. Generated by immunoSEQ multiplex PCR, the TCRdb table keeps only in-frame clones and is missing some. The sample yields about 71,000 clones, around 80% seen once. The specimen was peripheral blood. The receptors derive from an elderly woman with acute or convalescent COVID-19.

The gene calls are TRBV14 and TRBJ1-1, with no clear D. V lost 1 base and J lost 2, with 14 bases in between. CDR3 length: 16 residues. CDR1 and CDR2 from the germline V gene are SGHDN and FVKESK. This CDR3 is CASSQAGSGPNTEAFF. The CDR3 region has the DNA TGTGCCAGCAGCCAAGCCGGGTCGGGTCCCAACACTGAAGCTTTCTTT. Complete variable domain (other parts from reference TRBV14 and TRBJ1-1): EAGVTQFPSHSVIEKGQTVTLRCDPISGHDNLYWYRRVMGKEIKFLLHFVKESKQDESGMPNNRFLAERTGGTYSTLKVQPAELEDSGVYFCASSQAGSGPNTEAFFGQGTRLTVV.

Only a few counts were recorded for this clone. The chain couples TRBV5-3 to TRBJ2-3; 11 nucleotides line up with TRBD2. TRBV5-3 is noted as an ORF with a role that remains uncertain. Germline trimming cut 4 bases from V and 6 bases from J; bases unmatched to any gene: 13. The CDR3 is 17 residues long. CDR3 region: CARSTIAGGLFTDTQYF. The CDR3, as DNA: TGTGCCAGAAGCACAATAGCGGGAGGGCTTTTTACGGATACGCAGTATTTT.

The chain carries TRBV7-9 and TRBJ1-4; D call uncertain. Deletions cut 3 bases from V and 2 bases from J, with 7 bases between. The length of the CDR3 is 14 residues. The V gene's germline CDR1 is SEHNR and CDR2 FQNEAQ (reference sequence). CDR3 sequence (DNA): TGTGCCAGCAGCTTTACTCTGACTAATGAAAAACTGTTTTTT. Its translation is CASSFTLTNEKLFF.

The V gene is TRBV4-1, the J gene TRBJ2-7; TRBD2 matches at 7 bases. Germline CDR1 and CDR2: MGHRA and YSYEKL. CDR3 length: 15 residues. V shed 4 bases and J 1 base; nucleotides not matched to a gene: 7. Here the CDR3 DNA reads TGCGCCAGCAGCCCGCTCGCGGGAGCATCCTACGAGCAGTACTTC. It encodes CASSPLAGASYEQYF.

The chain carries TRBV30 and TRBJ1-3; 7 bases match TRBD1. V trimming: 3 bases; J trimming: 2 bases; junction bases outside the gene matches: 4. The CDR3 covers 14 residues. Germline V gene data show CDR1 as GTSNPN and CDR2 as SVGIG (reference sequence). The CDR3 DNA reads TGTGCCTGGAGCCCTGGGACAGCTGGAAACACCATATATTTT. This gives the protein CAWSPGTAGNTIYF.

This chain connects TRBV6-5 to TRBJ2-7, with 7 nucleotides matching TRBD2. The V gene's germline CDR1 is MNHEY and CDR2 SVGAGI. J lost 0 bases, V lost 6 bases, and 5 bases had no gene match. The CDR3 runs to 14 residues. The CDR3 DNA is TGTGCCAGCAGCCGCAGCGGGACCTCCTACGAGCAGTACTTC. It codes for CASSRSGTSYEQYF.

DNA for the CDR3: TGCGCCAGCAGCCTATCGGGACAGGGATCGGATGGCTACACCTTC. It is translated as CASSLSGQGSDGYTF. The chain recombines TRBV5-1 with TRBJ1-2; 9 nucleotides line up with TRBD1. This CDR3 is 15 amino acids long. Germline CDR1 reads SGHRS; CDR2 reads YFSETQ. Trimming at V came to 4 bases and at J to 6 bases, leaving 10 bases not matched to a gene.